The subject of this entry is one T cell receptor beta chain. The antigen is not known. To make TCR beta libraries, researchers used iRepertoire HTBI primers and Arm-PCR of CDR3 regions. TCRdb re-derived calls from the multiplex PCR reads in MiXCR, one entry per CDR3 protein. This sample has roughly 490,000 distinct CDR3 sequences; less than 25% occur once, and the top ten carry about an eighth. This sample is part of a study of regulatory T cells in long-lasting Graves disease. Findings of the study overall: Analyses excluded thyroid tissue, covering peripheral blood alone.

Germline V gives CDR1 SGHKS, CDR2 YYEKEE (reference sequence). The CDR3 runs 17 residues. Trimming stripped 4 bases from V and 0 bases from J, with 19 bases between. The time point is: persistent/refractory GD, antithyroid drugs over 5 years with positive TRAb. With RNA extracted from PBMCs as input, the TCR library was made. Sample: peripheral blood mononuclear cells (PBMCs), taken when the disease was refractory, from a patient treated with antithyroid drugs. The source of this sequence is a female donor with Graves disease. The V gene is TRBV5-5, the J gene TRBJ1-2; a possible D gene is TRBD1 (6 bases). CDR3 sequence reads: CASSVGFRDTTNYGYTF. The CDR3 nucleotides are TGTGCCAGCAGCGTAGGCTTCCGGGACACAACTAACTATGGCTACACCTTC.